One and the same sample provided the 10 T cell receptor beta chains below, sequenced in a study of blood T cell repertoires in COVID-19. The table came from immunoSEQ multiplex PCR; TCRdb's copy has only in-frame clones and leaves some out. The table has hundreds of thousands of clones, around 91% seen once. Input material: PBMCs or T cells enriched from blood (not recorded which). The receptors were sampled from a woman aged 18-35 years who had recovered from COVID-19.

This clone was seen just once. The chain links TRBV21-1 to TRBJ2-3; the table assigns TRBD2, which was not confirmed against the DNA. TRBV21-1 is a pseudogene. The CDR3 consists of 14 residues. CDR3 DNA sequence: TGTGCCAGCACCCTAGCGGGGCCCTCAGATACGCAGTATTTT. Translating it yields CASTLAGPSDTQYF.

The chain uses TRBV4-2 and TRBJ1-2; the match to TRBD1 covers 11 bases. Per the germline V gene, CDR1 is LGHNA and CDR2 is YNFKEQ. V was clipped by 4 bases and J by 4 bases; unmatched bases: 2. CDR3 length: 14 amino acids. The CDR3 region is CASSRDRGTYGYTF. The DNA of the CDR3 is TGTGCCAGCAGCCGGGACAGGGGGACCTATGGCTACACCTTC.

This chain connects TRBV5-1 to TRBJ1-3; 11 nucleotides line up with TRBD1. Germline values: CDR1 SGHRS, CDR2 YFSETQ. This CDR3 is built from 21 residues. The V segment lost 1 base and the J segment 0 bases; nucleotides outside the gene matches: 15. DNA for the CDR3: TGCGCCAGCAGCTTGCTAATGACAGGAGGACAGGGGGCCAGCTCTGGAAACACCATATATTTT. Protein product: CASSLLMTGGQGASSGNTIYF.

The gene calls are TRBV3-1 (or the pseudogene TRBV3-2) and TRBJ1-1, with D hard to call. CDR3 length: 14 amino acids. Germline CDR1 reads LGHDT; CDR2 reads YNNKEL (reference sequence). Trimming cost V 0 bases and J 5 bases, with 10 bases left between them. The CDR3 region has the DNA TGTGCCAGCAGCCAAGACATACGCGAGACTGAAGCTTTCTTT. Amino acids: CASSQDIRETEAFF.

This clone was seen once. J is TRBJ2-3 and V is TRBV4-2, with 9 bases lining up with TRBD2. V lost 4 bases to trimming and J lost 2 bases; unmatched junction nucleotides: 10. Looked up from germline, CDR1 is LGHNA and CDR2 is YNFKEQ. This CDR3 contains 17 residues. The CDR3 sequence is CASSPEISGGNTDTQYF. CDR3 bases: TGTGCCAGCAGCCCGGAGATTAGCGGGGGAAACACAGATACGCAGTATTTT.

The rearrangement links TRBV3-1 (or the pseudogene TRBV3-2) to TRBJ2-7, with TRBD2 matching over 9 bases. J was trimmed by 4 bases and V by 1 base; bases with no gene match: 2. The germline gives CDR1 LGHDT, CDR2 YNNKEL (reference sequence). The CDR3 runs 14 residues. CDR3 bases: TGTGCCAGCAGCCAAGGCGGGGGGGGGTACGAGCAGTACTTC. This gives the protein CASSQGGGGYEQYF.

The chain links TRBV19 to TRBJ1-5, with D unclear. CDR1 is LNHDA and CDR2 is SQIVND in the germline V gene (reference sequence). Deletions cut 5 bases from V and 1 base from J, with 12 bases between. The CDR3 is 15 amino acids. In DNA, the CDR3 is TGTGCCAGTAGTTTAGGGAGGGCCAGCAATCAGCCCCAGCATTTT. Protein sequence: CASSLGRASNQPQHF.

This clone was detected once. This chain joins TRBV5-5 and TRBJ1-1; 8 nucleotides align to TRBD1. The V and J ends lost 3 bases and 5 bases, in that order; junction bases with no gene match: 6. CDR1 is SGHKS and CDR2 is YYEKEE in the germline V gene (reference sequence). The CDR3 has 14 amino acids. The CDR3 coding sequence is TGTGCCAGCAGCTACCAGGGGGCTGTGACTGAAGCTTTCTTT. This encodes CASSYQGAVTEAFF.

The V call is TRBV12-3 or TRBV12-4, the J call TRBJ1-1, with TRBD1 matching 7 bases. The CDR3 spans 12 residues. Losses at the gene ends were 6 bases for V and 8 bases for J; bases not matched to a gene: 6. CDR3 sequence reads: CASSRDSREAFF. CDR3 sequence (DNA): TGTGCCAGCAGCCGGGACAGCCGCGAAGCTTTCTTT.

This chain uses TRBV29-1 with TRBJ2-7, with 7 bases aligning to TRBD1. V lost 4 bases, J lost 5 bases, and 8 bases stayed unmatched. Germline-derived CDR1 and CDR2 are SQVTM and ANQGSEA. The CDR3 consists of 13 residues. CDR3 loop: CSVADRAVDEQYF. Here the CDR3 DNA reads TGCAGCGTTGCCGACAGGGCGGTAGACGAGCAGTACTTC.